The 6 T cell receptor beta chains reported below all come from one sample, sequenced in a study of T cell changes during pregnancy in multiple sclerosis (dated by TCRdb to about 2019). Receptor amplification or capture employed the immunoSEQ multiplex PCR assay. The immuneACCESS repertoire file appears here via TCRdb, limited to in-frame rearrangements. These files lack a portion of the clones; in checked studies, under half of the deficit traces to unresolved V genes, and the cause of the others is not known. Within this sample are tens of thousands of clones, with around 90% of them counted one time only. The ten largest clones represent roughly 0.56% of the sample. This specimen consisted of CD4+ T cells from peripheral blood mononuclear cells, obtained in the third trimester of pregnancy. These TCRs come from a female donor in good health, enrolled as a control in a pregnancy study.

There are a few counts of this clone. This chain links TRBV19 with TRBJ1-1, with a possible D match to TRBD1 (5 bases). The CDR3 spans 14 residues. Trimming stripped 4 bases from V and 4 bases from J, with 13 bases between. The V gene's germline CDR1 is LNHDA and CDR2 SQIVND (reference sequence). CDR3 coding DNA: TGTGCCAGTAGTACCCCAGGGTTGGGCACTGAAGCTTTCTTT. This sequence encodes CASSTPGLGTEAFF.

This chain joins TRBV29-1 and TRBJ1-1; weak D call: TRBD1 (5 bases). Germline V gives CDR1 SQVTM, CDR2 ANQGSEA. The CDR3 sequence is 15 residues long. V was cut by 7 bases and J by 4 bases, with 22 bases left in between. The CDR3 here is CSARQSGVFSTEAFF. In DNA, the CDR3 is TGCAGCGCCCGCCAGTCGGGGGTTTTTAGCACTGAAGCTTTCTTT.

This rearrangement joins TRBV30 to TRBJ2-1; D perhaps matches TRBD2 (5 bases). Trimming took off 0 bases at V and 2 bases at J, with 11 bases between the two ends. Germline CDR1 reads GTSNPN; CDR2 reads SVGIG (reference sequence). This CDR3 contains 15 residues. CDR3 coding DNA: TGTGCCTGGAGTGTACCCAGAGGGACCTACAATGAGCAGTTCTTC. It encodes CAWSVPRGTYNEQFF.

Of note for this clone: Other DNA sequences in the sample encode the same CDR3. The J gene is TRBJ1-6, the V gene TRBV30, with TRBD1 identical over 8 bases. Germline-derived CDR1 and CDR2 are GTSNPN and SVGIG (reference sequence). The CDR3 sequence is 14 residues long. V shed 2 bases and J 7 bases; nucleotides not matched to a gene: 4. In DNA form, the CDR3 reads TGTGCCTGGAGTAGAGGACAGGGAAATTCACCCCTCCACTTT. Protein: CAWSRGQGNSPLHF.

The CDR3 nucleotides read TGTGCAAGTCGCTTACGACTAGCGCCTTCCTACGAGCAGTACTTC. It translates to CASRLRLAPSYEQYF. J is TRBJ2-7 and V is TRBV12-2; the D call in the table, TRBD2, was not verified against the DNA. TRBV12-2 is deemed a pseudogene. CDR3 size: 15 residues.

The rearrangement joins TRBV9 to TRBJ1-2, with 7 bases fitting TRBD1. Germline CDR1 is SGDLS and CDR2 is YYNGEE. The CDR3 is 14 residues long. Trimming took 4 bases from V and 7 from J; bases not matched to a gene: 10. In nucleotides, the CDR3 is TGTGCCAGCAGCACCGAGGACAGGTTATCTGGCTACACCTTC. Amino acid sequence: CASSTEDRLSGYTF.